This T cell receptor beta chain was obtained from a study of shared clonotypes between healthy human individuals. In regard to this clone: As yet, its antigen is unknown.

The germline gives CDR1 KGHSH, CDR2 LQKENI. With 3 bases removed from V and 8 bases from J, the gap between germline ends came to 22 bases. The CDR3 sequence is 16 residues long. Several immunoSEQ 96-well plates shared each subset's DNA, each plate a replicate. In the sorted-subset replicate PCRs, 200 ng DNA, around 30,000 T cell genomes, was used. The table came from immunoSEQ multiplex PCR; TCRdb's copy has only in-frame clones and leaves some out. Here the sample spans some 1.1 million clones, around three quarters being singletons. Points from the study as a whole: Generation probabilities of non-shared clonotypes were lower (relative to those shared by all four donors).

The sequenced sample consisted of memory CD4+ T cells from PBMCs. The subset denotes: CD45RA-negative fraction. The TCR originated in a man younger than 35 in good health. Some clones in this sample may be carry-over from other donors' samples. V and J are TRBV18 and TRBJ1-2, with D possibly being TRBD1 (5 bases). The CDR3 here is CASSPPDSLTPRGYTF. As DNA, the CDR3 is TGTGCCAGCTCACCCCCCGACAGCCTTACTCCGAGAGGCTACACCTTC. The variable domain in full, with the rest retrieved from reference TRBV18 and TRBJ1-2, is NAGVMQNPRHLVRRRGQEARLRCSPMKGHSHVYWYRQLPEEGLKFMVYLQKENIIDESGMPKERFSAEFPKEGPSILRIQQVVRGDSAAYFCASSPPDSLTPRGYTFGSGTRLTVV.